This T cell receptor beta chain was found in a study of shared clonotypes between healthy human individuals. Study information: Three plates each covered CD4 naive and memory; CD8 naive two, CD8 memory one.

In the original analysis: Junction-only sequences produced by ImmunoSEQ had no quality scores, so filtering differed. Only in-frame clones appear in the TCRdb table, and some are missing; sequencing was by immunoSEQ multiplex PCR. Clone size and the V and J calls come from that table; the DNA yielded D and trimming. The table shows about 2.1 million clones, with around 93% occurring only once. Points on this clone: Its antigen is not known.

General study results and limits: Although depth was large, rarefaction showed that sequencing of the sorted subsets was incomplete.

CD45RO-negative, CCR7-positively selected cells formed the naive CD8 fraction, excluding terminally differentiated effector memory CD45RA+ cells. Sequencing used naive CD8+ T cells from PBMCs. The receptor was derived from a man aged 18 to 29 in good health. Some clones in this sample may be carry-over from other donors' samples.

The CDR3 region is CASSATQGAPYEQYF. The CDR3 nucleotides read TGCGCCAGCAGCGCAACACAGGGCGCACCCTACGAGCAGTACTTC. V gene TRBV10-1 combines with J gene TRBJ2-5; D is perhaps TRBD1 (6 bases). The J call is uncertain, as TRBJ2-7 better fits the DNA end. This CDR3 contains 15 residues. Per germline, CDR1 WNHNN and CDR2 SYGVQD (reference sequence).